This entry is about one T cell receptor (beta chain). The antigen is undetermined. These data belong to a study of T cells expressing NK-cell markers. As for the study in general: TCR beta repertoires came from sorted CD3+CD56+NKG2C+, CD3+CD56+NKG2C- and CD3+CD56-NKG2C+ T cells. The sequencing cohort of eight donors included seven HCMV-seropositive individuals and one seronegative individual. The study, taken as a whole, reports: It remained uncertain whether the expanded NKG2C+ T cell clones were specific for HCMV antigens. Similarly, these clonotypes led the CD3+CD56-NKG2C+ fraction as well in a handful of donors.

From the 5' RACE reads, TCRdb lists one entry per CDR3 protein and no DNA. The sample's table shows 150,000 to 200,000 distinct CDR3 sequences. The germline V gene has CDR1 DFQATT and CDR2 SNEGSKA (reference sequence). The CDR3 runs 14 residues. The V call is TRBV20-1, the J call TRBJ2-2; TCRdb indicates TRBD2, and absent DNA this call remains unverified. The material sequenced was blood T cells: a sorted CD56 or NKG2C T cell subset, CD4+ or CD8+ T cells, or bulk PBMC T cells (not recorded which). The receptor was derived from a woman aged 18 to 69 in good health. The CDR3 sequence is CSARTLGTAGELFF.